The 7 T cell receptor beta chains below were found in one sample sequenced in a study of CD8 T cells in Susac syndrome. Random hexamers were used to reverse transcribe an amount of about 0.45 to 1 ug RNA. Via MiXCR, TCRdb re-called the immunoSEQ multiplex PCR reads, giving one row per CDR3 protein. Here the sample spans some 300,000 distinct CDR3 sequences, 70% to 90% being singletons. The sample comprised CD8+ T cells from PBMCs. These receptors all come from a human donor with multiple sclerosis.

The V call is TRBV6-5, the J call TRBJ2-3; no reliable D call. CDR1 is MNHEY, CDR2 SVGAGI, per germline. Trimming took 0 bases from V and 0 from J, leaving 13 bases between them. The CDR3 totals 17 residues. The CDR3 loop reads CASSYSPAETSTDTQYF. DNA for the CDR3: TGTGCCAGCAGTTACTCCCCCGCCGAGACAAGCACAGATACGCAGTATTTT.

The rearrangement joins TRBV28 to TRBJ2-7; TRBD2 matches 10 bases. Germline assignment: CDR1 MDHEN and CDR2 SYDVKM. V shed 2 bases and J 2 bases; nucleotides not matched to a gene: 6. The CDR3 has 16 amino acids. The DNA of the CDR3 is TGTGCCAGCAGTTTACCCCTAGCGGGAGTTCCCTACGAGCAGTACTTC. Translated: CASSLPLAGVPYEQYF.

This sequence joins TRBV25-1 and TRBJ2-7, with no clear D. CDR3 length: 13 amino acids. Germline V gene lookup returns CDR1 MGHDK and CDR2 SYGVNS. V was pared by 3 bases and J by 3 bases, with 9 bases between. The CDR3 sequence is CASSEGNLYEQYF. The CDR3 DNA sequence: TGTGCCAGCAGTGAGGGAAATCTCTACGAGCAGTACTTC.

This chain links TRBV27 with TRBJ2-5, with TRBD1 matching 8 bases. This CDR3 has 17 amino acids. Germline V gene sequence: CDR1 MNHEY, CDR2 SMNVEV (reference sequence). Unmatched junction bases numbered 14, after V lost 3 bases and J lost 5 bases. The CDR3 region is CASSFLRTGSALETQYF. The CDR3 coding sequence is TGTGCCAGCAGTTTCCTACGGACAGGGTCGGCGTTGGAGACCCAGTACTTC.

The genes are TRBV21-1 and TRBJ1-2; no DNA check was done on the table's D call, TRBD1. TRBV21-1 is a pseudogene. CDR3 length: 16 residues. This CDR3 is CASSTLQDPRGDGYTF. The CDR3, as DNA: TGTGCCAGCAGCACCCTCCAGGACCCACGGGGCGATGGCTACACCTTC.

In this sample, this clonotype turned up once. The chain employs TRBV28 and TRBJ1-5, with 8 nucleotides matching TRBD1. Germline V gene lookup returns CDR1 MDHEN and CDR2 SYDVKM. With V trimmed by 1 base and J by 5 bases, 4 bases remained unmatched. This CDR3 comprises 15 residues. The CDR3 is CASSLSRTGHQPQHF. For the CDR3, the DNA is TGTGCCAGCAGTTTATCCCGGACAGGGCATCAGCCCCAGCATTTT. Drawing the rest from reference TRBV28 and TRBJ1-5, the complete variable domain is DVKVTQSSRYLVKRTGEKVFLECVQDMDHENMFWYRQDPGLGLRLIYFSYDVKMKEKGDIPEGYSVSREKKERFSLILESASTNQTSMYLCASSLSRTGHQPQHFGDGTRLSIL.

The chain combines TRBV5-4 with TRBJ1-2, with 8 positions matching TRBD1. V lost 0 bases, J lost 4 bases, and 5 bases stayed unmatched. Germline V CDR1 and CDR2: SGHNT, YYREEE (reference sequence). The CDR3 sequence is 15 residues long. The CDR3 nucleotides read TGTGCCAGCAGCTTGGTGGGACAGGCCCGCTATGGCTACACCTTC. Translated: CASSLVGQARYGYTF.